The following is a T cell receptor (beta chain) sequence with its context. The record originates from a study of blood T cells in healthy people across ages. Overall study: Per every two T cells, about one barcoded beta molecule was captured by template switching.

Sample-barcoded 5' priming and a J-beta primer mix drove a second PCR of about 6 to 12 cycles. MiXCR, run by TCRdb on the 5' RACE reads, gives a single entry per CDR3 protein. The sample has roughly 800,000 distinct CDR3 sequences, roughly 64% seen once; the top ten hold about 20%. Trimming left V 4 bases short and J 7 bases short, with 21 bases between. This CDR3 comprises 16 residues. Germline values: CDR1 SGHRS, CDR2 YFSETQ. Donors were healthy Caucasian individuals from Russia aged about 6 to 100. Sequences were obtained from blood. The clonotype was recovered from a man younger than 40 in good health. V and J are TRBV5-1 and TRBJ2-1; perhaps TRBD1 as D (7 bases). CDR3 residues: CASSIRTGEGGNEQFF. CDR3 nucleotides: TGCGCCAGCAGCATCCGGACAGGAGAAGGGGGGAATGAGCAGTTCTTC. The whole variable domain, remainder taken from reference TRBV5-1 and TRBJ2-1, is KAGVTQTPRYLIKTRGQQVTLSCSPISGHRSVSWYQQTPGQGLQFLFEYFSETQRNKGNFPGRFSGRQFSNSRSEMNVSTLELGDSALYLCASSIRTGEGGNEQFFGPGTRLTVL.